The sequence of this TCR beta chain was determined in a study of blood T cell repertoires in COVID-19. The germline gives CDR1 ENHRY, CDR2 SYGVKD. V lost 5 bases and J lost 4; bases outside the gene matches: 9. CDR3 length: 15 residues. Clones were read by immunoSEQ multiplex PCR, and TCRdb kept only the in-frame ones, dropping some. The sample gives around 300,000 clones, about nine tenths of which show up once; about 1.7% is in the top ten. The V and J genes are TRBV10-3 and TRBJ2-7; the match to TRBD1 covers 9 bases. Material: PBMCs or T cells enriched from blood (not recorded which). This clonotype was sampled from a woman between 40 and 55 years old who had recovered from COVID-19. The CDR3 region is CAISSRDRAIYEQYF. The CDR3 coding sequence is TGTGCCATCAGTAGCCGGGACAGGGCCATATACGAGCAGTACTTC.